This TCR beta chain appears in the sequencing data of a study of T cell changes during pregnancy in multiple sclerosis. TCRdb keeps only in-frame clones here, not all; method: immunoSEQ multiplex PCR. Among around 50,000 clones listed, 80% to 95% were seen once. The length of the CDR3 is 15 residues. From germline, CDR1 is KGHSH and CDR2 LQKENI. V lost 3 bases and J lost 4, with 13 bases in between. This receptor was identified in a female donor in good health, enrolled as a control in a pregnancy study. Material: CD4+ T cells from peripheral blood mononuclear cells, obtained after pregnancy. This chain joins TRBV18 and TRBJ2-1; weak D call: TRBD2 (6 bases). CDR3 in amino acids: CASSPTSTSYNEQFF. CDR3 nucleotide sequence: TGTGCCAGCTCACCGACTAGTACGTCATACAATGAGCAGTTCTTC.